Listed below are T cell receptor beta chains from one sample, sequenced in a study of CD4+ T cells in melanoma. Sequenced by immunoSEQ multiplex PCR; TCRdb stores in-frame clones only, minus some. The data hold about 9,000 clones, with about 71% observed a single time. The sample comprised cells from a culture (not recorded whether cultured in vitro). These receptor sequences come from a human donor with melanoma. CDR3s include the opening cysteine and the closing phenylalanine or tryptophan.

CDR3aa: CASSYGTRNTEAFF
v_gene: TRBV6-6
j_gene: TRBJ1-1

CDR3aa: CASSLIGGAVHEQFF
v_gene: TRBV5-1
j_gene: TRBJ2-1

CDR3aa: CAAGYYTDTQYF
v_gene: TRBV2
j_gene: TRBJ2-3

CDR3aa: CASSSWGQSSGNTIYF
v_gene: TRBV7-9
j_gene: TRBJ1-3

CDR3aa: CASSRGGVTDTQYF
v_gene: TRBV5-4
j_gene: TRBJ2-3

CDR3aa: CAKELATYEQYF
v_gene: TRBV6-1
j_gene: TRBJ2-7

CDR3aa: CASSARLGSEQYF
v_gene: TRBV2
j_gene: TRBJ2-7

CDR3aa: CASSAGITGSQETQYF
v_gene: TRBV6-1
j_gene: TRBJ2-5

CDR3aa: CASSPWTGRYSYGYTF
v_gene: TRBV7-9
j_gene: TRBJ1-2

CDR3aa: CASSQGTGKSGANVLTF
v_gene: TRBV7-2
j_gene: TRBJ2-6

CDR3aa: CASGQPPVFGAYNQPQHF
v_gene: TRBV12-5
j_gene: TRBJ1-5

CDR3aa: CASSLGGRQGPGYNEQFF
v_gene: TRBV27
j_gene: TRBJ2-1

CDR3aa: CASSYEDRYNSPLHF
v_gene: TRBV6-5
j_gene: TRBJ1-6

CDR3aa: CASSDPTGPNEKLFF
v_gene: TRBV2
j_gene: TRBJ1-4

CDR3aa: CASRYSGGSTDTQYF
v_gene: TRBV6-6
j_gene: TRBJ2-3

CDR3aa: CASSKLRGKNTEAFF
v_gene: TRBV6-1
j_gene: TRBJ1-1

CDR3aa: CASSSRGELFF
v_gene: TRBV5-1
j_gene: TRBJ2-2

CDR3aa: CASSGQTSNYGYTF
v_gene: TRBV2
j_gene: TRBJ1-2

CDR3aa: CASSLVTGGNYGYTF
v_gene: TRBV5-1
j_gene: TRBJ1-2

CDR3aa: CASSSLGLNNEKLFF
v_gene: TRBV6-5
j_gene: TRBJ1-4

CDR3aa: CASSFLANYGYTF
v_gene: TRBV25-1
j_gene: TRBJ1-2

CDR3aa: CASSLYTGAYDMNTEAFF
v_gene: TRBV7-8
j_gene: TRBJ1-1

CDR3aa: CASSEGDQGGQPQHF
v_gene: TRBV6-1
j_gene: TRBJ1-5

CDR3aa: CASSLMTRSSTDTQYF
v_gene: TRBV7-8
j_gene: TRBJ2-3

CDR3aa: CASSPGYQETQYF
v_gene: TRBV5-1
j_gene: TRBJ2-5

CDR3aa: CASRYLAGGPGDTQYF
v_gene: TRBV5-1
j_gene: TRBJ2-3

CDR3aa: CASSVTQGARNQPQHF
v_gene: TRBV19
j_gene: TRBJ1-5

CDR3aa: CASTGQVTYEQYF
v_gene: TRBV7-2
j_gene: TRBJ2-7

CDR3aa: CASRRQGRSDTQYF
v_gene: TRBV6-5
j_gene: TRBJ2-3

CDR3aa: CASSPPQAQTLNTGELFF
v_gene: TRBV18
j_gene: TRBJ2-2

CDR3aa: CASSTNRVADTQYF
v_gene: TRBV21-1
j_gene: TRBJ2-3

CDR3aa: CASRTSGGRSYNEQFF
v_gene: TRBV6-6
j_gene: TRBJ2-1